A selection of T cell receptor beta chains follows, all from one sample in a study of PD-L1 blockade in urothelial cancer. Sequencing used immunoSEQ multiplex PCR; TCRdb keeps in-frame clones, though not all of them. The data contain some 100,000 clones, around 93% of them seen just once; the ten biggest clones take up 0.8% to 1%. This sample comprised PBMCs, obtained around atezolizumab (anti-PD-L1) treatment. These receptors were obtained from a woman aged 80 or older with urothelial cancer. Both conserved end residues are part of each CDR3. Each record gives: V gene, clone size, J gene, D gene, CDR3 DNA, CDR3 protein. A D gene is named only where the DNA matches it firmly. Not every row has a clone size; where given, it reads once, few, many or a size class.

TRBV10-2	.	TRBJ1-5	.	TGCGCCAGCAGTGACCCACCAGGGGTGGGAATTCAGCCCCAGCATTTT	CASSDPPGVGIQPQHF
TRBV29-1	.	TRBJ2-7	.	TGCAGCGTTGAAAATCCTGGGAGGACCTACGAGCAGTACTTC	CSVENPGRTYEQYF
TRBV6-1	.	TRBJ2-3	.	TGTGCCAGCAGTCGCGAAATTTCTAGCACAGATACGCAGTATTTT	CASSREISSTDTQYF
TRBV28	.	TRBJ2-1	.	TGTGCCAGCAGTTTCAGACGGACTATTGATGAGCAGTTCTTC	CASSFRRTIDEQFF
TRBV30	.	TRBJ2-1	.	TGTGCCTGGAGTGTTGGCAGTTCCTACAATGAGCAGTTCTTC	CAWSVGSSYNEQFF
TRBV25-1	.	TRBJ2-7	.	TGTGCCAGCAGTGATAGCGGACCCTCCTACGAGCAGTACTTC	CASSDSGPSYEQYF
TRBV2	.	TRBJ2-3	TRBD1	TGTGCCAGCAGTGCACGACAGGGGGCTGCAGATACGCAGTATTTT	CASSARQGAADTQYF
TRBV30	.	TRBJ1-1	.	TGTGCCTGGAGCCCTGCCGGGGTGGGTCGATGGTGGACTGAAGCTTTCTTT	CAWSPAGVGRWWTEAFF
TRBV28	.	TRBJ1-1	.	TGTGCCAGCAGTCCCCCCGAAAGGGCAGGGGCTTTCTTT	CASSPPERAGAFF
TRBV5-1	once	TRBJ2-3	.	TGCGCCAGCAGCTTCCGCGACAGCGCGCCTACAGATACGCAGTATTTT	CASSFRDSAPTDTQYF
TRBV5-1	.	TRBJ1-1	TRBD1	TGCGCCAGCAGCCCAAATGGACAGGGAAAACCGAACACTGAAGCTTTCTTT	CASSPNGQGKPNTEAFF
TRBV18	.	TRBJ2-7	TRBD1	TGTGCCAGCTCAGCGTTCGGGACAGGGGATGATGAGCAGTACTTC	CASSAFGTGDDEQYF
TRBV30	.	TRBJ2-7	.	TGTGCCTGGAGTCGAGGGGGGGGCGCCTACGAGCAGTACTTC	CAWSRGGGAYEQYF
TRBV5-4	.	TRBJ2-7	.	TGTGCCAGCAGCATCGACAGAACCTACGAGCAGTACTTC	CASSIDRTYEQYF
TRBV6-5	.	TRBJ2-7	TRBD2	TGTGCCAGCCGAAGGGGACGGGGGGGCGGGAGGGAGCAGTACTTC	CASRRGRGGGREQYF
TRBV5-4	once	TRBJ2-5	TRBD2	TGTGCCAGCAGCTTAGGACTAGCGGGGGTCCAAGAGACCCAGTACTTC	CASSLGLAGVQETQYF
TRBV27	.	TRBJ1-5	.	TGTGCCAGCAGTATCGATGGACGGCCTTGGGAGCCCCTGCATTTT	CASSIDGRPWEPLHF
TRBV5-1	.	TRBJ2-1	TRBD1	TGCGCCAGCAGCTTGTCGGGGACAGGTGATTACAATGAGCAGTTCTTC	CASSLSGTGDYNEQFF
TRBV5-4	.	TRBJ2-2	TRBD1	TGTGCCAGCAGCTCCATGACAGGGGGCGTCACCGGGGAGCTGTTTTTT	CASSSMTGGVTGELFF
TRBV5-5	.	TRBJ2-4	TRBD2	TGTGCCAGCAGCCGGACTAGCGGGAGCCAAAACATTCAGTACTTC	CASSRTSGSQNIQYF
TRBV12-5	.	TRBJ1-5	.	TGTGCTAGTGCCCGGGACATGGGCAATCAGCCCCAGCATTTT	CASARDMGNQPQHF
TRBV18	.	TRBJ2-3	.	TGTGCCAGCTCACCACTGTTGGTAGATTTAGGCACAGATACGCAGTATTTT	CASSPLLVDLGTDTQYF
TRBV5-1	.	TRBJ2-7	TRBD2	TGCGCCAGCAGCTTGGAGGGAGGGCCGTCTTCCGAGCAGTACTTC	CASSLEGGPSSEQYF
TRBV30	.	TRBJ2-2	.	TGTGCCTGGATCCGCCGGGACATCTCGAACACCGGGGAGCTGTTTTTT	CAWIRRDISNTGELFF
TRBV6-4	once	TRBJ1-1	.	TGTGCCAGCAGGAGGGGGGAGGGAGTGAACACTGAAGCTTTCTTT	CASRRGEGVNTEAFF
TRBV11-2	.	TRBJ1-5	.	TGTGCCAGCAGCTTAGATGCAGGGCCCAATCAGCCCCAGCATTTT	CASSLDAGPNQPQHF
TRBV6-1	.	TRBJ1-1	TRBD1	TGTGCCAGCAGTCCCCAGGGGGCACACACTGAAGCTTTCTTT	CASSPQGAHTEAFF
TRBV7-9	.	TRBJ2-7	TRBD2	TGTGCCAGCAGCAAGGCGGGGGGTTCCTACGAGCAGTACTTC	CASSKAGGSYEQYF
TRBV7-3	.	TRBJ1-1	.	TGTGCCAGCAGCCGAAGCTCGGGGGACACTGAAGCTTTCTTT	CASSRSSGDTEAFF
TRBV14	.	TRBJ1-5	.	TGTGCCAGCTCAGCCAGTGTGGGAGGCCCCCAGCATTTT	CASSASVGGPQHF
TRBV5-6	.	TRBJ1-4	.	TGTGCCAGCAGCAGCGGGACGTCGGAAAAACTGTTTTTT	CASSSGTSEKLFF
TRBV6-1	.	TRBJ2-7	.	TGTGCCAGCAGTGACCGTACGCTGAGCTCCTACGAGCAGTACTTC	CASSDRTLSSYEQYF
TRBV25-1	few	TRBJ2-3	.	TGTGCCAGCACCTCAGGGTGGGCCGGCACAGATACGCAGTATTTT	CASTSGWAGTDTQYF
TRBV5-1	.	TRBJ2-7	.	TGCGCCAGCAGCTTGGAATCGCGGCTCTCCTACGAGCAGTACTTC	CASSLESRLSYEQYF
TRBV7-8	.	TRBJ2-2	.	TGTGCCATCGAAGACAGAACGAACACCGGGGAGCTGTTTTTT	CAIEDRTNTGELFF
TRBV19	.	TRBJ2-4	.	TGTGCCAGTAGTATAGGGACTGCGCTAGCCAAAAACATTCAGTACTTC	CASSIGTALAKNIQYF
TRBV4-1	few	TRBJ1-3	.	TGCGCCAGCAGCCCAAACGACAGGAGCTCTGGAAACACCATATATTTT	CASSPNDRSSGNTIYF
TRBV28	.	TRBJ2-3	.	TGTGCCAGCAGTTTACCCCCTTTGGCGTCGAGTAACGTCTACTACACAGATACGCAGTATTTT	CASSLPPLASSNVYYTDTQYF
TRBV15	.	TRBJ2-1	.	TGTGCCACCAGCAGAGATACCCAGGGGATCAGGAATGAGCAGTTCTTC	CATSRDTQGIRNEQFF
TRBV7-2	once	TRBJ2-3	TRBD2	TGTGCCAGCACACTAACGGCTAGCGGGATCTTAGATACGCAGTATTTT	CASTLTASGILDTQYF
TRBV7-3	.	TRBJ2-5	.	TGTGCCAGCAGCCCACAGGGCGGCGAGACCCAGTACTTC	CASSPQGGETQYF
TRBV30	.	TRBJ2-1	TRBD2	TGTGCCCGAAGGGGTAGCGGGAGGGGCAATGAGCAGTTCTTC	CARRGSGRGNEQFF
TRBV6-1	.	TRBJ2-2	.	TGTGCCAGCATGCCAGGGGCGAACACCGGGGAGCTGTTTTTT	CASMPGANTGELFF
TRBV11-2	.	TRBJ2-7	TRBD1	TGTGCCAGCTACAGGGGTGTAGGCTACGAGCAGTACTTC	CASYRGVGYEQYF
TRBV30	.	TRBJ2-1	TRBD2	TGTGCTAGTGGGCGGGAGTATGTGAATGAGCAGTTCTTC	CASGREYVNEQFF
TRBV2	.	TRBJ2-5	.	TGTGCCAGCAGTGTCGTGGGGGGAGAGACCCAGTACTTC	CASSVVGGETQYF